This T cell receptor beta chain was retrieved from a study of shared clonotypes between healthy human individuals (dated by TCRdb to the early 2020s). Concerning the study at large: Three men and a couple of women, aged 18 to 49 years, made up the cohort. Blood TCR repertoires of a handful of healthy adults were deeply sequenced to estimate repertoire size and the extent of clonotype sharing between individuals. To increase sequencing depth and limit assay-specific biases, different laboratories used diverse techniques to prepare libraries and sequence TCR repertoires. Each donor's leukapheresis produced roughly between roughly 0.85 and 10 billion PBMCs.

The CDR3 runs 14 residues from the cysteine to the phenylalanine. Only the CDR3 region is kept as DNA, spanning 42 bases read in frame from base 1. At the junction V is shortened by 6 bases and J by 3 bases; bases outside the gene matches: 3. CDR1 and CDR2 are read off the germline V gene as MNHEY and SVGAGI. As for this clone: Its antigen remains undetermined. Within one base of it there is no much larger clone, and no base qualities were kept. Other DNA sequences in the sample encode the same CDR3.

Using the deep immunoSEQ assay, multiplex PCR amplified TCR CDR3 regions from genomic DNA. Extracted genomic DNA from each cell subset was distributed evenly across all wells of several immunoSEQ 96-well plates, and each plate was treated as a replicate. Each replicate PCR for unsorted PBMC received about 0.3 ug genomic DNA, equal to 30,000 or so T cell genomes. Unsorted PBMC genomic DNA was sequenced across ten immunoSEQ deep assay plates. The purified libraries were quantified using a Qubit 3.0 fluorometer, sized with a Bioanalyzer 2100, and then quantified again using the KAPA Library Quantification kit. Each immunoSEQ 96-well plate was sequenced on its own single-read 150-cycle Illumina NextSeq 550 flow cell. Regarding the original processing steps: The immunoSEQ output contained only junctional sequences without quality scores, so filtering could not match that applied to full-length reads. To assign V/J genes and CDR3, sequences were annotated using PyIR, a Python wrapper for IgBLAST v1.9, with IMGT germline references. Reads were removed for weak V/J assignments (E-value above 1e-6), missing CDR3, stop codons, out-of-frame junctions, or ambiguous translated residues. V3J clonotypes were defined as sequences sharing the same inferred V gene, J gene, and CDR3 amino acid sequence. To compute the percentage overlap between repertoires, the number of shared unique clonotypes was divided by the size of the smaller repertoire. Three approaches were used to assess repertoire richness: RTK rarefaction, the Chao1 estimator, and Recon v2.1 estimates of unobserved clonotypes. This immuneACCESS table, as held by TCRdb, lists in-frame sequences with V and J called but not all clones. Of the missing ones, under half trace to an unresolved V gene in checked studies; the others have no known cause. The V and J calls and clone size come from that table; D and trimming were worked out from the DNA. The sample has some 500,000 clones on record, more than 70% of them singletons. The top ten hold more than 10% of the sample.

Healthy HIV-negative adults with no recently reported acute infections or vaccinations were included as donors. Every donor was a Caucasian adult living in Nashville, Tennessee, USA. For unsorted samples, 75 million to 100 million PBMCs were counted and genomic DNA was extracted with the QIAamp DNA Blood Mini kit. Blood was obtained by leukapheresis, after which PBMCs were separated by Ficoll-Histopaque density gradient centrifugation and cryopreserved in liquid nitrogen vapor phase. What the study reported, not specific to this receptor: Pairwise subsampling indicated that sequencing depth was expected to affect the degree of clonotype sharing among donors. Because the study included only a small number of donors, the genetic and exposure-history diversity represented was limited. Only blood was sampled, and tissue TCR repertoires likely differ from those in blood.

Recombination joined TRBV6-5 with TRBJ2-3; TRBD2 agrees with 10 junctional bases. The receptor's source is a woman aged 40 to 50 in good health. Some clones in this sample may be carry-over from other donors' samples. Source material: PBMCs. The sequenced DNA is TGTGCCAGCAGGGGTAGCGGGGGGACAGATACGCAGTATTTT. It translates as CASRGSGGTDTQYF.